This TCR beta chain was captured in a study of long-term antiretroviral therapy in people with HIV. The V end was cut by 0 bases, the J end by 9 bases, with 7 bases between. The CDR3 has 12 residues. The germline V gene encodes CDR1 SGHKS and CDR2 YYEKEE (reference sequence). Assay version v3.0 of immunoSEQ was used, and it was run at survey level. Sequencing used immunoSEQ multiplex PCR; TCRdb keeps in-frame clones, though not all of them. In the table there are about 17,000 clones, 70% to 90% of which are singletons. The source was unsorted PBMCs, collected 6.9 years after starting antiretroviral therapy. The TCR sequence derives from a man aged 45 to 65 with HIV. This chain joins TRBV5-5 and TRBJ1-3; D not resolved. CDR3 sequence reads: CASSLALGTIYF. The CDR3 DNA sequence: TGTGCCAGCAGCTTGGCCCTAGGCACCATATATTTT.